The subject of this entry is one TCR beta chain. This record comes from a study of shared clonotypes between healthy human individuals. Produced via immunoSEQ multiplex PCR; TCRdb's table is partial and in-frame only. The top ten hold less than 0.15% of the sample, which has 2 million to 2.5 million clones, approximately 96% seen once. CDR3 length: 14 residues. Germline V gene lookup returns CDR1 SGHTA and CDR2 FQGNSA. Trimming removed 2 bases from V and 4 bases from J, with 10 bases in between. This sequence joins TRBV7-2 and TRBJ2-3; D call uncertain. The sequence came from a man aged 18 to 35 in good health. Sequencing was carried out using naive CD4+ T cells sorted from blood. Subset of the sample: CD45RA+ positively selected. Here the CDR3 reads CASSLSFAPDTQYF. The DNA for the CDR3 is TGTGCCAGCAGCTTAAGTTTCGCTCCAGATACGCAGTATTTT.